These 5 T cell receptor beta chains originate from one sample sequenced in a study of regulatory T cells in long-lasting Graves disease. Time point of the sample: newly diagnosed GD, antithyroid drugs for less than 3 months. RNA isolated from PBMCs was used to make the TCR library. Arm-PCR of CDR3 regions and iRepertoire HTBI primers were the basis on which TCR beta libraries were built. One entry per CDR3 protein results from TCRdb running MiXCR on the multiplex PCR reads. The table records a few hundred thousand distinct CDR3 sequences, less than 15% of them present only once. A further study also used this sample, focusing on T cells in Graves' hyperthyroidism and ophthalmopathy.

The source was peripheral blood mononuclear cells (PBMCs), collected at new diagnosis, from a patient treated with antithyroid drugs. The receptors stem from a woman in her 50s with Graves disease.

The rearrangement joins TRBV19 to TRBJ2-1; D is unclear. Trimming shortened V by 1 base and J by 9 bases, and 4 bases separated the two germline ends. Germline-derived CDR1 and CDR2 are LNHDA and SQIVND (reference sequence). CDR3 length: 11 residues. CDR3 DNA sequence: TGTGCCAGTAGTATAGTGGGTGAGCAGTTCTTC. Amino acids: CASSIVGEQFF.

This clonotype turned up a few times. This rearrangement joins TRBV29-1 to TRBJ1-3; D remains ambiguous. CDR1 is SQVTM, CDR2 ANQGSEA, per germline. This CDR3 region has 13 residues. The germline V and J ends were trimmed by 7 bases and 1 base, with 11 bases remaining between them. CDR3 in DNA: TGCAGCGCCGGAGCAGGATCTGGAAACACCATATATTTT. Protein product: CSAGAGSGNTIYF.

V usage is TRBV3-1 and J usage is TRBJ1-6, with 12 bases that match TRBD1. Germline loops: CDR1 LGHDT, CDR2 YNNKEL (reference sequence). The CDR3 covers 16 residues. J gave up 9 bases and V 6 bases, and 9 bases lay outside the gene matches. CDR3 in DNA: TGTGCCAGCAGACCAGCCGGGACAGGGGGCGCTTCACCCCTCCACTTT. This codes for CASRPAGTGGASPLHF. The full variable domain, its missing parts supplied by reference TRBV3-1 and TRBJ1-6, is DTAVSQTPKYLVTQMGNDKSIKCEQNLGHDTMYWYKQDSKKFLKIMFSYNNKELIINETVPNRFSPKSPDKAHLNLHINSLELGDSAVYFCASRPAGTGGASPLHFGNGTRLTVT.

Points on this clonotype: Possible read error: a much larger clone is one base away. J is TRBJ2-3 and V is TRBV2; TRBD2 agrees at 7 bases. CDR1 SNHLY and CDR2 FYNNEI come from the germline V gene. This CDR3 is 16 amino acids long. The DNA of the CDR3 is TGTGCCAGCAGTAAAAACCCGGGAGGCGACACAGGTACGCAGTATTTT. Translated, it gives CASSKNPGGDTGTQYF.

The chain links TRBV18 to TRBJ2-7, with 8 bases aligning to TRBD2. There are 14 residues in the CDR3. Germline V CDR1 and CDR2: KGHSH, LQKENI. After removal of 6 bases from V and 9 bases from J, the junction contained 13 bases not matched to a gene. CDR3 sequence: CASSTSAEWYGQYF. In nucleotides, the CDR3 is TGTGCCAGCTCGACTAGCGCGGAGTGGTATGGGCAGTACTTC.